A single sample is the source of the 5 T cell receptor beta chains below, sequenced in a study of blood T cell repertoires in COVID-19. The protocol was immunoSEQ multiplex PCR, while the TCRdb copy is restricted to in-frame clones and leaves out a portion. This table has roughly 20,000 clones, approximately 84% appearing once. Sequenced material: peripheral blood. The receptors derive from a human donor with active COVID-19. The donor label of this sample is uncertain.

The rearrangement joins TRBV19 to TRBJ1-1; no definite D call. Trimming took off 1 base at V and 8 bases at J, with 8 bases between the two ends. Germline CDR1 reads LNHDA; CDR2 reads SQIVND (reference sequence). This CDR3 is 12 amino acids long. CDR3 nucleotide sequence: TGTGCCAGTAGTATAGGGCAGAACGAAGCTTTCTTT. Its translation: CASSIGQNEAFF. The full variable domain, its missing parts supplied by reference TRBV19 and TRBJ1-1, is DGGITQSPKYLFRKEGQNVTLSCEQNLNHDAMYWYRQDPGQGLRLIYYSQIVNDFQKGDIAEGYSVSREKKESFPLTVTSAQKNPTAFYLCASSIGQNEAFFGQGTRLTVV.

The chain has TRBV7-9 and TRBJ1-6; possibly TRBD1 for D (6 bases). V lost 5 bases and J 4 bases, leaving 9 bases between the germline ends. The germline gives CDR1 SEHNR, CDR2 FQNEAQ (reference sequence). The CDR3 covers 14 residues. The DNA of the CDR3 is TGTGCCAGCAGCCACGGACAGTATAATTCACCCCTCCACTTT. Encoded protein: CASSHGQYNSPLHF.

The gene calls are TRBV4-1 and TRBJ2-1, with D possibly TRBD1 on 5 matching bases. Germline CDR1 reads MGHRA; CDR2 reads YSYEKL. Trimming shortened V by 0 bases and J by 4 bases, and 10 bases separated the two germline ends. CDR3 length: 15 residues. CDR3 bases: TGCGCCAGCAGCCAAGATCTTACAGGATACAATGAGCAGTTCTTC. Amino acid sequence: CASSQDLTGYNEQFF.

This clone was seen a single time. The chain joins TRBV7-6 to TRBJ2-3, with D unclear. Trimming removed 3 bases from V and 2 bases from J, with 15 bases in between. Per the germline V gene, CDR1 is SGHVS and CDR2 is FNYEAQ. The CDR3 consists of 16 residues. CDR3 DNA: TGTGCCAGCAGCTTGGAGTTGGCTTCTTTCACAGATACGCAGTATTTT. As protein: CASSLELASFTDTQYF.

CDR3 amino acids: CASSLDRGGEQYF. CDR3 coding DNA: TGTGCCAGCAGTCTGGACAGGGGTGGGGAGCAGTACTTC. The chain carries TRBV6-5 and TRBJ2-7; 9 bases are a match to TRBD1. CDR3 size: 13 residues. The germline V gene encodes CDR1 MNHEY and CDR2 SVGAGI. V lost 5 bases to trimming and J lost 7 bases; unmatched junction nucleotides: 6.